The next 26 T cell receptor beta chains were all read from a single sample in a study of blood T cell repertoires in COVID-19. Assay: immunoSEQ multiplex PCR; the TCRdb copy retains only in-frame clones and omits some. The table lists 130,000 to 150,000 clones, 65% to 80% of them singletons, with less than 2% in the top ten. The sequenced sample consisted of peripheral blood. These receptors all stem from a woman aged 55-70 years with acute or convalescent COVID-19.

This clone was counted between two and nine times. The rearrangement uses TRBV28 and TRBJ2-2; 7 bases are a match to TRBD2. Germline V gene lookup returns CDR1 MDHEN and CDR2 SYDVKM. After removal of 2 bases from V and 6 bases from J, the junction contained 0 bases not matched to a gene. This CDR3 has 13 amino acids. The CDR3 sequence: CASSLGGAGELFF. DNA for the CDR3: TGTGCCAGCAGTTTAGGGGGGGCCGGGGAGCTGTTTTTT.

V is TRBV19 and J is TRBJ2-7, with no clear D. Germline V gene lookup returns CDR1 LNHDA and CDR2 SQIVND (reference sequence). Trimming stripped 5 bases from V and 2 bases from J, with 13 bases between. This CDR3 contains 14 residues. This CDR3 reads CASSPSLSAYEQYF. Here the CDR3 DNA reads TGTGCCAGTAGTCCCTCGTTATCCGCCTACGAGCAGTACTTC.

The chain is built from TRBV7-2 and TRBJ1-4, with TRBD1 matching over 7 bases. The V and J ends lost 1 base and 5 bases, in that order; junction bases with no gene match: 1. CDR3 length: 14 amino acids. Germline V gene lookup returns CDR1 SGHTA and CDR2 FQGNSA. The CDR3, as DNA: TGTGCCAGCAGCTTAGTACAGGGGAATGAAAAACTGTTTTTT. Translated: CASSLVQGNEKLFF.

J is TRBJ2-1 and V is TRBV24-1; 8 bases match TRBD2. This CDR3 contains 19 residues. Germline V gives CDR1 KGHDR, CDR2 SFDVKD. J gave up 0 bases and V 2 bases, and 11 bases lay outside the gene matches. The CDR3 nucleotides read TGTGCCACCAGTGATTCGGGCTCTAGCGGGCGGAGCTCCTACAATGAGCAGTTCTTC. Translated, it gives CATSDSGSSGRSSYNEQFF.

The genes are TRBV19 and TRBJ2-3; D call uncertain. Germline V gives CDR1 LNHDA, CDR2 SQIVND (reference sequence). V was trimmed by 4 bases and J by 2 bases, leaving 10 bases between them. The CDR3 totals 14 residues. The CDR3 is CASSTDTYTDTQYF. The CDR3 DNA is TGTGCCAGTAGTACAGACACTTACACAGATACGCAGTATTTT.

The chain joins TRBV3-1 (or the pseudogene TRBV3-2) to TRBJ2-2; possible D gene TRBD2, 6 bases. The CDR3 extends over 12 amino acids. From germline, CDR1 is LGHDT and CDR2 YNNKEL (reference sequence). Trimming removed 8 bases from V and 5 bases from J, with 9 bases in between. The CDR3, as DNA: TGTGCCAGCTCCCGGGGGACCGGGGAGCTGTTTTTT. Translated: CASSRGTGELFF.

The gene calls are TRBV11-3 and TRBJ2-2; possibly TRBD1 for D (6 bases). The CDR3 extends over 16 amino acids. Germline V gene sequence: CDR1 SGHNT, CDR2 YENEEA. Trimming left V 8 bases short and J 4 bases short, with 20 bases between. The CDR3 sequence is CASGRMGQVPTGELFF. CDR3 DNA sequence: TGTGCCAGCGGACGCATGGGACAAGTGCCCACCGGGGAGCTGTTTTTT.

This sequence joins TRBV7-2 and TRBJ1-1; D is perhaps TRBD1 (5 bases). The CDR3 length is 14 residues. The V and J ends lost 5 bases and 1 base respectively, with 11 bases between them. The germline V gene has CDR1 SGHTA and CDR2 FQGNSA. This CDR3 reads CASSIRVRNTEAFF. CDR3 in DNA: TGTGCCAGCAGCATCAGGGTGCGGAACACTGAAGCTTTCTTT.

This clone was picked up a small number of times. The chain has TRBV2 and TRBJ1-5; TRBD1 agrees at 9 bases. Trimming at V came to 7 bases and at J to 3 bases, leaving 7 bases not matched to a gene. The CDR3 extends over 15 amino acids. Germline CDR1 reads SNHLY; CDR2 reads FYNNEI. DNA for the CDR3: TGTGCCAGCACCGCGGACAGGGGTGCCAATCAGCCCCAGCATTTT. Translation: CASTADRGANQPQHF.

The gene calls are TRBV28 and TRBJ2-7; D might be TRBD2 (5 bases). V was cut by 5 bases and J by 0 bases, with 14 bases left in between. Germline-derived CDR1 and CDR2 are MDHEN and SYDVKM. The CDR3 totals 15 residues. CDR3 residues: CASSVHTGSSYEQYF. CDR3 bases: TGTGCCAGCAGTGTCCATACGGGGAGCTCCTACGAGCAGTACTTC.

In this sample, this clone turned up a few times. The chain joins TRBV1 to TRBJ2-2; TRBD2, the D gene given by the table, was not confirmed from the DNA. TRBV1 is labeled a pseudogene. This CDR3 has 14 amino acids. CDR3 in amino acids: CTSSQLATTGELFF. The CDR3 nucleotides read TGCACCAGCAGCCAATTAGCTACCACCGGGGAGCTGTTTTTT.

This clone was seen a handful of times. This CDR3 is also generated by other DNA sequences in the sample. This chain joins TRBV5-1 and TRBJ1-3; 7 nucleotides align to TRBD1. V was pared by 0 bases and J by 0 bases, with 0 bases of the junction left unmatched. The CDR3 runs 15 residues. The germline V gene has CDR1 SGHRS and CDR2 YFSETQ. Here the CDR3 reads CASSLGDSSGNTIYF. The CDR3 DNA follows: TGCGCCAGCAGCTTGGGGGACAGCTCTGGAAACACCATATATTTT.

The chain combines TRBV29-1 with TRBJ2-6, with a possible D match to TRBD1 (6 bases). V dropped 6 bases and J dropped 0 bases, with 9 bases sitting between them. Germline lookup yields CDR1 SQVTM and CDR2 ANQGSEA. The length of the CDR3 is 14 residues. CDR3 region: CSVVDSSGANVLTF. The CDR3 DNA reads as TGCAGCGTCGTGGACAGCTCTGGGGCCAACGTCCTGACTTTC.

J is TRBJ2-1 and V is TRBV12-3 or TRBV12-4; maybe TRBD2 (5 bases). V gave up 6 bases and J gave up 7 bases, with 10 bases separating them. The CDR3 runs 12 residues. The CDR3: CASRVLANEQFF. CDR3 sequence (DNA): TGTGCCAGCAGGGTCCTAGCAAATGAGCAGTTCTTC.

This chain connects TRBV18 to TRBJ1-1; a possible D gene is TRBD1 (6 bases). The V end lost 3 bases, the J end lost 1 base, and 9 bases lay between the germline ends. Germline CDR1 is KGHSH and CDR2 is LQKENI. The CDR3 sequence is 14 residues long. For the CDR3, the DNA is TGTGCCAGCTCACCCAAACAGGGGAACACTGAAGCTTTCTTT. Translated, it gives CASSPKQGNTEAFF.

For the CDR3, the DNA is TGTGCCAGCAGCGTAGCAGGGGTTGGGAACACTGAAGCTTTCTTT. It translates to CASSVAGVGNTEAFF. The chain couples TRBV9 to TRBJ1-1, with a possible D match to TRBD1 (6 bases). CDR3 length equals 15 residues. Germline CDR1 and CDR2: SGDLS and YYNGEE. Deletions cut 0 bases from V and 1 base from J, with 10 bases between.

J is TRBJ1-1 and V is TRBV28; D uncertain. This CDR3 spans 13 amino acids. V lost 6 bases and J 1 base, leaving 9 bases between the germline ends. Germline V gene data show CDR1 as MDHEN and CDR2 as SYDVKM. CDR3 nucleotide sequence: TGTGCCAGCAGACACCCTCGGAACACTGAAGCTTTCTTT. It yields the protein CASRHPRNTEAFF. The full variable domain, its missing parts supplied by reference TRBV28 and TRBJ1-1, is DVKVTQSSRYLVKRTGEKVFLECVQDMDHENMFWYRQDPGLGLRLIYFSYDVKMKEKGDIPEGYSVSREKKERFSLILESASTNQTSMYLCASRHPRNTEAFFGQGTRLTVV.

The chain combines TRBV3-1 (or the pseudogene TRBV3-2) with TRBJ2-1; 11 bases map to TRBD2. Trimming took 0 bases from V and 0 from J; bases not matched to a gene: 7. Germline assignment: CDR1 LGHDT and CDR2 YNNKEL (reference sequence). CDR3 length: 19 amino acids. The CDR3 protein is CASSQDGLAGGSSYNEQFF. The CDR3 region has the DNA TGTGCCAGCAGCCAAGATGGGCTAGCGGGGGGTAGCTCCTACAATGAGCAGTTCTTC.

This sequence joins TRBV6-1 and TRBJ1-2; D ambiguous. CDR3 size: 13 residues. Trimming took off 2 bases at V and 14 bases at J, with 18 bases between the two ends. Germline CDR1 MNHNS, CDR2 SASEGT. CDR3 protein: CASSESAVPVYTF. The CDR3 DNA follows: TGTGCCAGCAGTGAATCGGCGGTCCCCGTCTATACCTTC.

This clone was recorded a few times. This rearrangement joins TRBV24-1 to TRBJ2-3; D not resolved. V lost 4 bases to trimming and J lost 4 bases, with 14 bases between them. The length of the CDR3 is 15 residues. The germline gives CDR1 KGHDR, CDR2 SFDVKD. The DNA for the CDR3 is TGTGCCACCAGTGACTACCCAAACCCACCAGATACGCAGTATTTT. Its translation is CATSDYPNPPDTQYF.

Here the CDR3 DNA reads TGTGCCAGCAGTTTCCAAGTCGGGGATACGCAGTATTTT. Translating it yields CASSFQVGDTQYF. The genes are TRBV27 and TRBJ2-3; D not resolved. Deletions cut 3 bases from V and 6 bases from J, with 10 bases between. This CDR3 contains 13 residues. Germline V CDR1 and CDR2: MNHEY, SMNVEV (reference sequence).

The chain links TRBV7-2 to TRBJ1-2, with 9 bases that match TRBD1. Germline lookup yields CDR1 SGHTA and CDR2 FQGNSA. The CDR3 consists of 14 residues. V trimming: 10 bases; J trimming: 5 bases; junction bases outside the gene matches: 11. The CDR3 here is CAIARDRVSYGYTF. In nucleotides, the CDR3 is TGTGCCATCGCCCGGGACAGGGTTTCTTATGGCTACACCTTC.

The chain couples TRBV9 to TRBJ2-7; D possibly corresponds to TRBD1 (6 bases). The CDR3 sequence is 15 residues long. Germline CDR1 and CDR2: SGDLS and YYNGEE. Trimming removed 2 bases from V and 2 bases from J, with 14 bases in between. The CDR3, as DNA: TGTGCCAGCAGCGTTTTCGCAGGGACAACCTACGAGCAGTACTTC. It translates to CASSVFAGTTYEQYF. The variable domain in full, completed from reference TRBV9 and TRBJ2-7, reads DSGVTQTPKHLITATGQRVTLRCSPRSGDLSVYWYQQSLDQGLQFLIQYYNGEERAKGNILERFSAQQFPDLHSELNLSSLELGDSALYFCASSVFAGTTYEQYFGPGTRLTVT.

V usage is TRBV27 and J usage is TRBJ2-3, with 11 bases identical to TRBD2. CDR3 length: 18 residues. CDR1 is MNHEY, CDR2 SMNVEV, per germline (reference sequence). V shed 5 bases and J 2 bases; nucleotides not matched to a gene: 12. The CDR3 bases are TGTGCCAGCAGTCTCATAGCGGGAGGGCCCCATCTCACAGATACGCAGTATTTT. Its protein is CASSLIAGGPHLTDTQYF.

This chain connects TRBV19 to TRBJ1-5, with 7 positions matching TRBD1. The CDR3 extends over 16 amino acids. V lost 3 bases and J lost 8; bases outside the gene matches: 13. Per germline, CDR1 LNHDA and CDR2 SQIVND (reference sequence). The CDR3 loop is CASSIEGAEGLKPQHF. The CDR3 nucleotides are TGTGCCAGTAGTATTGAGGGGGCGGAGGGTCTGAAGCCCCAGCATTTT.

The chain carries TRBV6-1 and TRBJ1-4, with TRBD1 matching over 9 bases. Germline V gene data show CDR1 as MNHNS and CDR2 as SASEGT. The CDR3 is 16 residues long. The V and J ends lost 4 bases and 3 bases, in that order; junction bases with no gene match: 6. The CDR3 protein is CASSVDRGLANEKLFF. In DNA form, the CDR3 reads TGTGCCAGCAGTGTCGACAGGGGGTTAGCTAATGAAAAACTGTTTTTT.